Listed here are 6 T cell receptor beta chains from one sample, sequenced in a study of spatial heterogeneity in lung cancer. TCRdb re-called the 5' RACE reads with MiXCR, one entry per CDR3 protein. Of roughly 25,000 distinct CDR3 sequences in the sample, about 7% were seen once. Time point reported: sample taken at primary tumor resection. The sequenced sample was PBMCs, obtained at surgery. The source of these receptors is a male donor with early-stage non-small cell lung cancer.

This clonotype was seen a handful of times. This chain joins TRBV19 and TRBJ2-5; D not certain. The CDR3 contains 13 residues. V lost 5 bases and J 1 base, leaving 8 bases between the germline ends. The germline gives CDR1 LNHDA, CDR2 SQIVND (reference sequence). CDR3 region: CASSVAAQETQYF. The CDR3 nucleotides are TGTGCCAGTAGTGTGGCAGCCCAAGAGACCCAGTACTTC.

At least ten counts were recorded for this clonotype. The chain uses TRBV12-3 or TRBV12-4 and TRBJ2-1, with 10 bases identical to TRBD2. This CDR3 spans 15 amino acids. V trimming: 5 bases; J trimming: 1 base; junction bases outside the gene matches: 2. Here the CDR3 reads CASSRTSGSYNEQFF. In nucleotides, the CDR3 is TGTGCCAGCAGTCGGACTAGCGGATCCTACAATGAGCAGTTCTTC.

This clonotype appeared many times. This chain links TRBV9 with TRBJ1-6, with 7 bases lining up with TRBD1. The CDR3 sequence is 14 residues long. The V gene's germline CDR1 is SGDLS and CDR2 YYNGEE. With V trimmed by 4 bases and J by 6 bases, 4 bases remained unmatched. CDR3 coding DNA: TGTGCCAGCAGCTCCGGACAGGTTAATTCACCCCTCCACTTT. It translates to CASSSGQVNSPLHF.

This chain uses TRBV28 with TRBJ1-1, with D possibly TRBD1 on 5 matching bases. This CDR3 region has 12 residues. The germline gives CDR1 MDHEN, CDR2 SYDVKM. V was cut by 11 bases and J by 5 bases, with 15 bases left in between. The CDR3 reads CAARERDTEAFF. The CDR3 nucleotides read TGTGCCGCCAGGGAGAGGGATACTGAAGCTTTCTTT.

The rearrangement joins TRBV6-6 to TRBJ2-7; D remains unclear. Deletions cut 4 bases from V and 3 bases from J, with 10 bases between. Per the germline V gene, CDR1 is MNHNY and CDR2 is SVGAGI (reference sequence). CDR3 length: 13 amino acids. The CDR3 nucleotides read TGTGCCAGCAGTTCATCAACAGTCTACGAGCAGTACGTC. The encoded protein is CASSSSTVYEQYV.

This chain links TRBV29-1 with TRBJ2-6, with D hard to call. In germline, CDR1 is SQVTM, CDR2 ANQGSEA. Trimming left V 0 bases short and J 1 base short, with 1 base between. The CDR3 is made up of 13 amino acids. For the CDR3, the DNA is TGCAGCGTTGAAGAGTCTGGGGCCAACGTCCTGACTTTC. Its protein is CSVEESGANVLTF.